A single TCR beta chain is shown here with its context. This clonotype has just a few counts. What antigen it recognizes has not been identified. Base quality data are lacking; no much larger clone is found one base away. Libraries were built with RACE. The instrument given in TCRdb is NextSeq 500. Library preparation attached unique molecular identifiers to individual cDNA molecules for quantitative, reproducible TCR counting. Both TCR alpha and TCR beta chains were sequenced from each blood RNA sample. Concerning the study's data processing: Samples had a median of 95,638 TCRs, with a range from 23,224 to 690,600. The Decombinator software suite was used to annotate the V, J and CDR3 of the TCR reads. For PS versus PT1 abundance plots, all samples were subsampled to the same number of TCRs (28,000). TCRs were defined as expanded if absent before sensitization and observed at least eight times at the 2-week time point. The raw public data were reprocessed by TCRdb itself: fastp quality trimming at Q25, MiXCR clonotype calling, in-frame beta chains only. Entries that share a CDR3 protein sequence are merged under the most common genes and DNA. TCRdb, not the original authors, processed these V and J calls. This sample gives roughly 90,000 distinct CDR3 sequences in total; around 9.9% of them show up just once. The top ten clones comprise approximately 0.99% of the sample.

The CDR3 runs 16 amino acids, cysteine and phenylalanine included. Only CDR3 DNA remains: 48 bases, in frame from the first base. The junction shows trimming of 2 bases on V and 6 bases on J, plus 17 bases between the germline ends. In the germline V gene, CDR1 corresponds to KGHSH and CDR2 to LQKENI. The data belong to a study of human T cells and chemical hapten exposure (dated by TCRdb to the early 2020s). Study-wide context: For sensitization, 2% DPC in acetone was applied to a roughly 2 cm by roughly 2 cm area of upper inner arm skin. For TCR sequencing, blood came from 25 to 35 alopecia patients at anywhere from one to four time points (pre-sensitization, 2, 6 and 24 weeks). Blood was sampled from patients pre-sensitization (week 0) and at 2, 6 and about 24 weeks after DPC sensitization. Patch testing on the upper back used Finn chambers containing 0.01% DPC, with scoring done after 6 days according to International Contact Dermatitis Research Group standards. Patients additionally received weekly therapeutic DPC doses to the scalp throughout the roughly 24-week study period. Libraries were combined into a pool for sequencing, and differences in TCR yield between samples came mainly from small differences in library volumes within the pool. The patient cohort, mostly female, included alopecia areata with under or over 50% scalp involvement, alopecia totalis and alopecia universalis. In alopecia patients, the study followed how the peripheral blood TCR repertoire changed in vivo over primary and secondary sensitization to diphenylcyclopropenone (DPC), a hapten.

This sample's time point label indicates: patch test 3, about 24 weeks after DPC sensitization. What the treatment or condition label conveys for this sample: therapeutic diphenylcyclopropenone sensitization with weekly scalp DPC. Blood at each patch-test visit was drawn before the patch test was applied. Patients were considered eligible if aged 18 to 70, diagnosed with alopecia and deemed suitable for DPC therapy, and patients were excluded if pregnant. Total RNA was isolated from unfractionated whole blood collected in Tempus Blood RNA tubes. Overall study outcomes, separate from this receptor: Expanded TCRs formed significantly more large CDR3 similarity clusters than pre-sensitization or healthy control sets, consistent with antigen-driven responses. Because every patient had alopecia, a presumed autoimmune disease, the patients' immune response might differ from that of healthy individuals. After repeated subsampling, the strength of the expansion versus patch-test correlation and the threshold at which it became significant changed. DPC sensitization did not change the number of TCRs with a frequency above 1 in 1000, and there was no evidence of changes in global repertoire structure. Patch test score correlated positively with the number of PT1 expanded TCRs, reaching significance at thresholds 8, 16 and 32 but not at 4.

The source material was whole blood, sampled in connection with sensitization to the hapten diphenylcyclopropenone (DPC). This chain joins TRBV18 to TRBJ1-5, with a tentative D gene TRBD1 over 6 matching bases. The TCR originated in a woman aged 30 to 39 with alopecia areata. Some clones in this sample may be carry-over from other donors' samples. In nucleotides, the sequence is TGTGCCAGCTCACCATTCGATTGGGGGGCAGGTCAGCCCCAGCATTTT. It encodes CASSPFDWGAGQPQHF.